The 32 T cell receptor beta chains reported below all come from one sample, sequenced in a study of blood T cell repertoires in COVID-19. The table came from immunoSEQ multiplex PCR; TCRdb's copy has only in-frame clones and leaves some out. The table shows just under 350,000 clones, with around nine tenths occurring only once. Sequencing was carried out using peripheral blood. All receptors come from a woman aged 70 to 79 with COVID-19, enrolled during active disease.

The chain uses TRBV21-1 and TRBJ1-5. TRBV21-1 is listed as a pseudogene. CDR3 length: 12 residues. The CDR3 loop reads CASKGRGQPQHF. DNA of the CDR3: TGTGCCAGCAAAGGTAGAGGGCAGCCCCAGCATTTT.

The CDR3 nucleotides are TGCGCCAGCAGCACCTCAGGGGAGATGGGTCAGCCCCAGCATTTT. Translating gives CASSTSGEMGQPQHF. The V gene is TRBV5-1, the J gene TRBJ1-5; a possible D gene is TRBD1 (6 bases). V was cut by 4 bases and J by 6 bases, with 17 bases left in between. The CDR3 covers 15 residues. Germline V lookup: CDR1 SGHRS, CDR2 YFSETQ. Full variable domain (remainder filled in from reference TRBV5-1 and TRBJ1-5): KAGVTQTPRYLIKTRGQQVTLSCSPISGHRSVSWYQQTPGQGLQFLFEYFSETQRNKGNFPGRFSGRQFSNSRSEMNVSTLELGDSALYLCASSTSGEMGQPQHFGDGTRLSIL.

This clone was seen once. DNA for the CDR3: TGTGCCAGCAGCTGGAGGACTAGCCCAGATACGCAGTATTTT. Translating it yields CASSWRTSPDTQYF. This chain uses TRBV7-2 with TRBJ2-3; 8 bases match TRBD2. Per the germline V gene, CDR1 is SGHTA and CDR2 is FQGNSA. V shed 4 bases, J shed 4 bases, and the junction held 4 bases outside the gene matches. There are 14 residues in the CDR3.

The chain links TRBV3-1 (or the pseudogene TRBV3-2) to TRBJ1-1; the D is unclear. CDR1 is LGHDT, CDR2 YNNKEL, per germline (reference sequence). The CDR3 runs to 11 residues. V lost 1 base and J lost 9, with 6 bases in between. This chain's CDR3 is CASSQGQKAFF. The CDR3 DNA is TGTGCCAGCAGCCAAGGACAAAAAGCTTTCTTT.

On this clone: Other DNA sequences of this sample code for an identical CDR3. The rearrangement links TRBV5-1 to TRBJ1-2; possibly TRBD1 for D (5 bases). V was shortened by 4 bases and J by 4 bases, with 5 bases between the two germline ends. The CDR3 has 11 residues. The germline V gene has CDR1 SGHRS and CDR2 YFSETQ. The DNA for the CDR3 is TGCGCCAGCAGCACAGGCTATGGCTACACCTTC. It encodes CASSTGYGYTF.

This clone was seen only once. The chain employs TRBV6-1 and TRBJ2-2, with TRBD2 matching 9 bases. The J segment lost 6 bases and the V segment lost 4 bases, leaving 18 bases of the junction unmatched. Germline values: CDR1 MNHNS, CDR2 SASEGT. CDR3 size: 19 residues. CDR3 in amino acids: CASSVTGPFGGGAAGELFF. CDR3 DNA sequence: TGTGCCAGCAGTGTAACTGGGCCCTTCGGCGGGGGGGCCGCCGGGGAGCTGTTTTTT.

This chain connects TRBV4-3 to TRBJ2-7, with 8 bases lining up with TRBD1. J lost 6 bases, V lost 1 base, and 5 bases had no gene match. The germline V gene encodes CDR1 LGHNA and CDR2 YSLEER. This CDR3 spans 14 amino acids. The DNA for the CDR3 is TGCGCCAGCAGCCAAGCGGACAGGGCCAGCGAGCAGTACTTC. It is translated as CASSQADRASEQYF.

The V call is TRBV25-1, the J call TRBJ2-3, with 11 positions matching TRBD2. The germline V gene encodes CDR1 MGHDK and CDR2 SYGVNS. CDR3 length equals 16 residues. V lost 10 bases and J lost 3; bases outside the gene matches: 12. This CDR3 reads CATHKGLAEVTDTQYF. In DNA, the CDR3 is TGTGCCACCCATAAGGGACTAGCGGAGGTGACAGATACGCAGTATTTT.

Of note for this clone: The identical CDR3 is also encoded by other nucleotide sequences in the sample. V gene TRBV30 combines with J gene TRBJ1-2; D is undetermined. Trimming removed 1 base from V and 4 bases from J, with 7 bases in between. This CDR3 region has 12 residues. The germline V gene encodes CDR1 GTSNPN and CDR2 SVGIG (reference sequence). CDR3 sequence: CAWSGGSYGYTF. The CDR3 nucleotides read TGTGCCTGGAGTGGAGGTAGCTATGGCTACACCTTC. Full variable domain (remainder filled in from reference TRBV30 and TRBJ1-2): SQTIHQWPATLVQPVGSPLSLECTVEGTSNPNLYWYRQAAGRGLQLLFYSVGIGQISSEVPQNLSASRPQDRQFILSSKKLLLSDSGFYLCAWSGGSYGYTFGSGTRLTVV.

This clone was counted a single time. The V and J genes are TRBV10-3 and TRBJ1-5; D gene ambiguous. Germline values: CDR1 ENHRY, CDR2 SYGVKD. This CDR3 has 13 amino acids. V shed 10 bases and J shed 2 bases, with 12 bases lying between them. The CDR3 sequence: CATSALGNQPQHF. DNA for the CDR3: TGTGCCACCAGCGCGCTCGGCAATCAGCCCCAGCATTTT.

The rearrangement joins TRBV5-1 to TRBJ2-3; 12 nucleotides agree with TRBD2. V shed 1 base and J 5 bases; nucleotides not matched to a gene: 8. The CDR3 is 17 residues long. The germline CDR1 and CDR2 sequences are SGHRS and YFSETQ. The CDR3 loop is CASSLTLAGGPGDTQYF. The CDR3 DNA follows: TGCGCCAGCAGCTTGACTCTAGCGGGGGGGCCGGGAGATACGCAGTATTTT.

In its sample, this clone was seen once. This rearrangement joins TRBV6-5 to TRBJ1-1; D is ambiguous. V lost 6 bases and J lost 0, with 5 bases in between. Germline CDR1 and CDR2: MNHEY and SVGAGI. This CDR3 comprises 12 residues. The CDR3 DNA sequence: TGTGCCAGCAGCGGTATGAACACTGAAGCTTTCTTT. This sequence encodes CASSGMNTEAFF.

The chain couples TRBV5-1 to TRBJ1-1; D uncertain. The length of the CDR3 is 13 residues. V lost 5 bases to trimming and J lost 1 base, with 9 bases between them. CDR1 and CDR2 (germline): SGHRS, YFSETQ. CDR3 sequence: CASSFNKNTEAFF. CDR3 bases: TGCGCCAGCAGTTTTAACAAGAACACTGAAGCTTTCTTT. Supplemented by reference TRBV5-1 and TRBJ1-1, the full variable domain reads KAGVTQTPRYLIKTRGQQVTLSCSPISGHRSVSWYQQTPGQGLQFLFEYFSETQRNKGNFPGRFSGRQFSNSRSEMNVSTLELGDSALYLCASSFNKNTEAFFGQGTRLTVV.

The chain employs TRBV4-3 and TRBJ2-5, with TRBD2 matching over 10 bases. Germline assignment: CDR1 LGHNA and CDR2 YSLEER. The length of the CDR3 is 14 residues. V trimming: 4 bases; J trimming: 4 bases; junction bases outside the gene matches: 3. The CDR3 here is CASSLWTSGETQYF. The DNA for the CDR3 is TGCGCCAGCAGCCTGTGGACTAGCGGAGAGACCCAGTACTTC.

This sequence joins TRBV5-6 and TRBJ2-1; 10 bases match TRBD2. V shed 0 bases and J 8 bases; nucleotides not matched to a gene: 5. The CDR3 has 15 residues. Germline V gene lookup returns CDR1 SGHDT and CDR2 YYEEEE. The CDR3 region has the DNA TGTGCCAGCAGCTTGGCCTTAGCGGGGGGTGATGAGCAGTTCTTC. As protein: CASSLALAGGDEQFF. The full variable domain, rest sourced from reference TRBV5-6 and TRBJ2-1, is DAGVTQSPTHLIKTRGQQVTLRCSPKSGHDTVSWYQQALGQGPQFIFQYYEEEERQRGNFPDRFSGHQFPNYSSELNVNALLLGDSALYLCASSLALAGGDEQFFGPGTRLTVL.

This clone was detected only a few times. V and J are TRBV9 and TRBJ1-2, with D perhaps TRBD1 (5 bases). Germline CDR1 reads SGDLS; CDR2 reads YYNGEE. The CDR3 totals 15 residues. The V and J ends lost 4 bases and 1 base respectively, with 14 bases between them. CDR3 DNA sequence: TGTGCCAGCAGCCCTCGACAGATTAATAACTATGGCTACACCTTC. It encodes CASSPRQINNYGYTF.

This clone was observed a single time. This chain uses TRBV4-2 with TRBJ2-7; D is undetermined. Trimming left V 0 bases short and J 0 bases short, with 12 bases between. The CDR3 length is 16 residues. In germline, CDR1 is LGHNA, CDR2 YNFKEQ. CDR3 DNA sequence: TGTGCCAGCAGCCAAGAGGCCGCAGGTATCTCCTACGAGCAGTACTTC. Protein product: CASSQEAAGISYEQYF.

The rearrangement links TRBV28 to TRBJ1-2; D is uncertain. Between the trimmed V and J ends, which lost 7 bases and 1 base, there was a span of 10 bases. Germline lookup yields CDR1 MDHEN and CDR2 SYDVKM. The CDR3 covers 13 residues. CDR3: CASNRGGNYGYTF. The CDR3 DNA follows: TGTGCCAGCAACCGGGGAGGTAACTATGGCTACACCTTC.

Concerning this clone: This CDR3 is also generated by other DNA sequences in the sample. The DNA of the CDR3 is TGCGCCAGCAGCCTGGGACAGGCTAACACTGAAGCTTTCTTT. This translates into CASSLGQANTEAFF. This chain connects TRBV5-1 to TRBJ1-1; TRBD1 matches at 8 bases. J gave up 2 bases and V 4 bases, and 4 bases lay outside the gene matches. The CDR3 has 14 amino acids. The germline V gene encodes CDR1 SGHRS and CDR2 YFSETQ.

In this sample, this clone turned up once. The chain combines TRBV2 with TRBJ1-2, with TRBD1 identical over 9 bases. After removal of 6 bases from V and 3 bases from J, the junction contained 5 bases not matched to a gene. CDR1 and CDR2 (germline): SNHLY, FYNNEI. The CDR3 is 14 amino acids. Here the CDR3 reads CASRLQGADYGYTF. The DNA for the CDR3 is TGTGCCAGCAGGTTACAGGGGGCGGACTATGGCTACACCTTC.

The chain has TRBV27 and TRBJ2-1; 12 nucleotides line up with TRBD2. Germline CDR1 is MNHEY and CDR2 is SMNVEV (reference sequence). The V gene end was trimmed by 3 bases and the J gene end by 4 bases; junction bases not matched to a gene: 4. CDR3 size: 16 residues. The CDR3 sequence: CASSFLAGGPYNEQFF. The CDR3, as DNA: TGTGCCAGCAGTTTTCTAGCGGGGGGGCCGTACAATGAGCAGTTCTTC.

The CDR3 loop is CASSLKQGPNTEAFF. The CDR3 DNA reads TGTGCCAGCAGCCTCAAACAGGGCCCGAACACTGAAGCTTTCTTT. The J gene is TRBJ1-1, the V gene TRBV7-9, with D perhaps matching TRBD1 (6 bases). CDR3 length equals 15 residues. Trimming shortened V by 5 bases and J by 1 base, and 14 bases separated the two germline ends. Germline CDR1 is SEHNR and CDR2 is FQNEAQ (reference sequence).

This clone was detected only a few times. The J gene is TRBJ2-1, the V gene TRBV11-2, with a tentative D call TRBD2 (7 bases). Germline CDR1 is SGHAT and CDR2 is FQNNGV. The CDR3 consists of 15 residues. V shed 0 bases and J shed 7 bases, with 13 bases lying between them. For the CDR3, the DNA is TGTGCCAGCAGCTTAGACCGGGGGGCCTGGAATGAGCAGTTCTTC. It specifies CASSLDRGAWNEQFF.

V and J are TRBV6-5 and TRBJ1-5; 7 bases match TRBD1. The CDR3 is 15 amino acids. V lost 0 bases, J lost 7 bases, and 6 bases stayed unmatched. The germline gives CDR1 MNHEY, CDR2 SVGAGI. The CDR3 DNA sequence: TGTGCCAGCAGTTACTCGGGGGCAGGGGGACAGCCCCAGCATTTT. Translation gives CASSYSGAGGQPQHF.

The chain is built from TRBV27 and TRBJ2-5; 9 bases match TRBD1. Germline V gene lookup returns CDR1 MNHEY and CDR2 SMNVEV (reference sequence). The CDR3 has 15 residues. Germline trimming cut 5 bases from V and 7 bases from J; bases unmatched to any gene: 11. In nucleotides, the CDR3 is TGTGCCAGCAGTCCCTATCGGGACAGGGTCGGGACCCAGTACTTC. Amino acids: CASSPYRDRVGTQYF.

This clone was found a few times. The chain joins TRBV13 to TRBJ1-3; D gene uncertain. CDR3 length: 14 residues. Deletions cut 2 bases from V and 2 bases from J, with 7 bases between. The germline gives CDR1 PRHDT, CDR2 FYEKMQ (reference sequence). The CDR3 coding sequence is TGTGCCAGCAGCTTACTTGAGCCTGGAAACACCATATATTTT. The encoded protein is CASSLLEPGNTIYF.

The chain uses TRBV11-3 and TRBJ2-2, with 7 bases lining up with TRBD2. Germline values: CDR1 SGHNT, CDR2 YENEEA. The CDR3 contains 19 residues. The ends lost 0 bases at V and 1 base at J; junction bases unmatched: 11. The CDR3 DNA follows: TGTGCCAGCAGCTTAGAACGGGGGGACCCCTCGGGGAACACCGGGGAGCTGTTTTTT. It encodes CASSLERGDPSGNTGELFF. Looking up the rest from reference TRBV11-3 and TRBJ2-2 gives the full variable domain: EAGVVQSPRYKIIEKKQPVAFWCNPISGHNTLYWYLQNLGQGPELLIRYENEEAVDDSQLPKDRFSAERLKGVDSTLKIQPAELGDSAVYLCASSLERGDPSGNTGELFFGEGSRLTVL.

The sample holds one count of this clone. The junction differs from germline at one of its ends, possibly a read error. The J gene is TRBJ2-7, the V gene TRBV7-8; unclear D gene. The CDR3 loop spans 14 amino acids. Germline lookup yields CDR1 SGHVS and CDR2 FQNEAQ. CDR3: CASSLSPISNEQYF. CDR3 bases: TGTGCCAGCAGCTTATCACCTATCTCCAACGAGCAGTACTTC.

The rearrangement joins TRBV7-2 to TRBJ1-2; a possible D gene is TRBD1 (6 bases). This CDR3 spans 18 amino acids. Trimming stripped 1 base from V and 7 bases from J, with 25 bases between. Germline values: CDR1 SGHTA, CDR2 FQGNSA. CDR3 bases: TGTGCCAGCAGCTTAGAAAAAAGGGGGGGCCCCCCTAAGGGTGGCTACACCTTC. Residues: CASSLEKRGGPPKGGYTF.

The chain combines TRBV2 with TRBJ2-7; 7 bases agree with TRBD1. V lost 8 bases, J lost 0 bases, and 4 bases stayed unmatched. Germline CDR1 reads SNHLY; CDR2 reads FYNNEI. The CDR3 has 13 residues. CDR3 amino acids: CASRQGPSYEQYF. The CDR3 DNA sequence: TGTGCCAGCCGACAGGGTCCCTCCTACGAGCAGTACTTC.

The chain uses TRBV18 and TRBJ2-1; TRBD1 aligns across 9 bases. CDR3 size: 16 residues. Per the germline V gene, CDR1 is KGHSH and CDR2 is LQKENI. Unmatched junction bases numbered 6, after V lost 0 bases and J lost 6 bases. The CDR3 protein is CASSPPWDRAVNEQFF. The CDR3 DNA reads TGTGCCAGCTCACCACCGTGGGACAGGGCTGTCAATGAGCAGTTCTTC. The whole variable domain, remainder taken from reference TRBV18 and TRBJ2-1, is NAGVMQNPRHLVRRRGQEARLRCSPMKGHSHVYWYRQLPEEGLKFMVYLQKENIIDESGMPKERFSAEFPKEGPSILRIQQVVRGDSAAYFCASSPPWDRAVNEQFFGPGTRLTVL.

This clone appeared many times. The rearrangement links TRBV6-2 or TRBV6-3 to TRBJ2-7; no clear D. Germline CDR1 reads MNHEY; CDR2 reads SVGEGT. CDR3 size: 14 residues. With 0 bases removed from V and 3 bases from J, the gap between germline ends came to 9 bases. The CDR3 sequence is CASSYSGDHYEQYF. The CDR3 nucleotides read TGTGCCAGCAGTTACTCGGGCGATCACTACGAGCAGTACTTC.